This T cell receptor beta chain was retrieved from a study of CD8+ T cells in alopecia areata. Using a FACSAria, the CD4+ and CD8+ T cells were sorted from the PBMCs. Study-level points and caveats: Affected lesional scalp, above all in alopecia totalis/universalis, was more clonal than normal scalp. Against the mouse data, patients shared TCRs less clearly, possibly for HLA reasons.

The CDR3 extends over 18 amino acids. Germline V gives CDR1 MDHEN, CDR2 SYDVKM. Note on this clone: No antigen is known for it. At one of its ends the junction is not consistent with the germline gene, which may arise from a read error.

RNA was isolated and reverse transcribed to cDNA, the sequencing template. TCRdb's copy holds only in-frame clones and misses some; the assay was immunoSEQ multiplex PCR. The sample carries approximately 100,000 clones, approximately 58% recorded once. The sample comprised CD4+ T cells sorted from blood. The sequence was obtained from a human donor in good health. The V and J genes are TRBV28 and TRBJ1-4; tentatively, D is TRBD1 (5 bases). The CDR3 nucleotides read TGTGCCAGCAGTCCTCTCAGGGCAATCGGAAGAGGGAATGGAAAACTGTTTTTT. Amino acids: CASSPLRAIGRGNGKLFF.